The sample holds a few counts of the clone carrying this TCR beta chain. What was amplified from RNA transcripts were TCR beta CDR3 regions. HTBI primers were used for first-round RT-PCR of the TCR CDR3. TCRdb reprocessed the multiplex PCR reads via MiXCR and lists one record per CDR3 protein. The repertoire holds approximately 330,000 distinct CDR3 sequences, with approximately 22% as singletons. This CDR3 is built from 15 residues. Trimming cost V 1 base and J 0 bases, with 9 bases left between them. Germline loops: CDR1 SGHVS, CDR2 FQNEAQ. These data belong to a study of T cells in Graves' hyperthyroidism and ophthalmopathy.

Sequenced sample: blood. V and J are TRBV7-8 and TRBJ1-1; D not certain. This sequence was found in a woman between 45 and 60 years old with Graves' hyperthyroidism. The CDR3 nucleotides read TGTGCCAGCAGCTTAGTGGTCACCATGAACACTGAAGCTTTCTTT. Its protein is CASSLVVTMNTEAFF.